Each of the 23 T cell receptor beta chains below was sequenced from the same sample in a study of cytomegalovirus exposure and HLA in healthy donors. This PCR relied on a set of 60 Vbeta primers and 13 Jbeta primers. This table comes from immunoSEQ multiplex PCR, and its TCRdb copy is limited to in-frame clones, with some not included. Of 130,000 to 150,000 clones in the sample, around 77% were seen once. The sequencing input was PBMCs. The receptors originated from a man aged 25-40 years in good health and CMV-seronegative.

The chain has TRBV5-5 and TRBJ2-1, with D perhaps TRBD1 (6 bases). The CDR3 runs 12 residues. CDR1 and CDR2 from the germline V gene are SGHKS and YYEKEE (reference sequence). Deletions cut 6 bases from V and 6 bases from J, with 10 bases between. CDR3 DNA sequence: TGTGCCAGCACAACAGGGCCCAATGAGCAGTTCTTC. Residues: CASTTGPNEQFF.

J is TRBJ1-2 and V is TRBV6-5; possible D gene TRBD1, 5 bases. The germline CDR1 and CDR2 sequences are MNHEY and SVGAGI. The CDR3 spans 16 residues. Trimming removed 2 bases at V and 1 base at J, with 14 bases between. This CDR3 is CASSYRAGRRNYGYTF. The DNA of the CDR3 is TGTGCCAGCAGTTACCGGGCGGGACGGCGTAACTATGGCTACACCTTC.

The chain couples TRBV28 to TRBJ1-4, with D unclear. Trimming took off 3 bases at V and 1 base at J, with 18 bases between the two ends. The germline V gene encodes CDR1 MDHEN and CDR2 SYDVKM. The CDR3 is 18 amino acids. Written as DNA, the CDR3 is TGTGCCAGCAGTTTCCTGGGCATGGGCCGGGGAACTAATGAAAAACTGTTTTTT. Translation: CASSFLGMGRGTNEKLFF.

This clone appeared a single time. The genes are TRBV6-5 and TRBJ2-5, with TRBD1 as a possible D gene (6 bases). Trimming stripped 6 bases from V and 1 base from J, with 12 bases between. The CDR3 has 14 residues. CDR1 and CDR2 from the germline V gene are MNHEY and SVGAGI. CDR3 protein: CASRPYRVQETQYF. In DNA, the CDR3 is TGTGCCAGCAGGCCTTACAGGGTCCAAGAGACCCAGTACTTC.

The chain recombines TRBV5-4 with TRBJ1-2; D is ambiguous. With 2 bases removed from V and 2 bases from J, the gap between germline ends came to 7 bases. Germline V gene sequence: CDR1 SGHNT, CDR2 YYREEE (reference sequence). CDR3 length: 13 amino acids. CDR3: CASSFSLNYGYTF. DNA for the CDR3: TGTGCCAGCAGCTTCTCACTAAACTATGGCTACACCTTC.

The rearrangement links TRBV13 to TRBJ2-1, with 10 bases lining up with TRBD1. CDR1 and CDR2 from the germline V gene are PRHDT and FYEKMQ (reference sequence). The CDR3 contains 16 residues. J was trimmed by 3 bases and V by 0 bases; bases with no gene match: 2. The CDR3 region has the DNA TGTGCCAGCAGCTTAGGGACAGGGGGCAACTACAATGAGCAGTTCTTC. Its translation is CASSLGTGGNYNEQFF.

This sequence joins TRBV5-1 and TRBJ2-2, with TRBD2 identical over 12 bases. Germline V gene sequence: CDR1 SGHRS, CDR2 YFSETQ. This CDR3 is 15 amino acids long. J was trimmed by 5 bases and V by 4 bases; bases with no gene match: 3. CDR3 nucleotides: TGCGCCAGCAGCCTAGCGGGGGGGCGAACCGGGGAGCTGTTTTTT. Its protein product is CASSLAGGRTGELFF.

The CDR3 nucleotides read TGTGCCAGCAGCCCCGGGACAGGGACCGGGGCCAACGTCCTGACTTTC. It specifies CASSPGTGTGANVLTF. The chain couples TRBV5-8 to TRBJ2-6; the match to TRBD1 covers 9 bases. V lost 4 bases and J lost 4; bases outside the gene matches: 6. The CDR3 consists of 16 residues. The germline CDR1 and CDR2 sequences are SGHTS and YDEGEE.

The chain has TRBV28 and TRBJ2-1, with a weak D call TRBD1 (5 bases). This CDR3 is built from 16 residues. The germline V and J ends were trimmed by 3 bases and 5 bases, with 17 bases remaining between them. CDR1 is MDHEN and CDR2 is SYDVKM in the germline V gene. The CDR3 region has the DNA TGTGCCAGCAGTTTGACTGGGGCGGACCTCCACAATGAGCAGTTCTTC. It is translated as CASSLTGADLHNEQFF.

The chain recombines TRBV29-1 with TRBJ2-2, with D maybe TRBD2 (5 bases). Trimming stripped 2 bases from V and 7 bases from J, with 11 bases between. The germline V gene encodes CDR1 SQVTM and CDR2 ANQGSEA. The CDR3 is 13 residues long. CDR3 amino acids: CSVEPRGGGELFF. The CDR3 DNA follows: TGCAGCGTTGAACCCCGTGGAGGCGGGGAGCTGTTTTTT.

This clone occurred a few times. The chain recombines TRBV6-6 with TRBJ1-5; TRBD1 aligns across 7 bases. The germline gives CDR1 MNHNY, CDR2 SVGAGI (reference sequence). Trimming took 6 bases from V and 6 from J; bases not matched to a gene: 8. CDR3 length: 14 amino acids. The CDR3 DNA follows: TGTGCCAGCAGGACAGGGACCCCAGGTCAGCCCCAGCATTTT. Amino acid sequence: CASRTGTPGQPQHF.

The J gene is TRBJ2-7, the V gene TRBV10-1; D remains ambiguous. Trimming shortened V by 4 bases and J by 1 base, and 8 bases separated the two germline ends. Germline V gene data show CDR1 as WNHNN and CDR2 as SYGVQD (reference sequence). The CDR3 is 13 amino acids. The CDR3 nucleotides are TGCGCCAGCAGTGTTGGGCCTTCCTACGAGCAGTACTTC. Translation gives CASSVGPSYEQYF.

The chain uses TRBV27 and TRBJ1-5; 7 bases are a match to TRBD1. V trimming: 5 bases; J trimming: 6 bases; junction bases outside the gene matches: 7. The CDR3 consists of 14 residues. The germline V gene encodes CDR1 MNHEY and CDR2 SMNVEV (reference sequence). CDR3 residues: CASSPTGDRQPQHF. CDR3 sequence (DNA): TGTGCCAGCAGTCCAACAGGGGACCGTCAGCCCCAGCATTTT.

On this clone itself: Germline and junction disagree at one end, which may indicate a read error. The chain employs TRBV7-7 and TRBJ2-2; perhaps TRBD2 as D (6 bases). Germline V gives CDR1 SSHAT, CDR2 FNYEAQ (reference sequence). This CDR3 spans 13 amino acids. CDR3 protein: CASSQTSDGELFF. The CDR3 nucleotides are TGTGCTAGCAGCCAGACTAGTGACGGGGAGCTGTTTTTT.

The chain carries TRBV5-1 and TRBJ2-1; TRBD1 matches at 12 bases. The CDR3 consists of 16 residues. The V and J ends lost 4 bases and 8 bases, in that order; junction bases with no gene match: 10. Germline V gene data show CDR1 as SGHRS and CDR2 as YFSETQ. The CDR3: CASSPPRDRGRDEQFF. The CDR3 DNA sequence: TGCGCCAGCAGCCCACCTCGGGACAGGGGGCGCGATGAGCAGTTCTTC.

This chain links TRBV6-6 with TRBJ1-5; TRBD1 is a possible D gene (6 bases). This CDR3 spans 14 amino acids. Germline-derived CDR1 and CDR2 are MNHNY and SVGAGI (reference sequence). The ends were cut back, 2 bases at V and 4 bases at J, with 9 bases in the middle. The CDR3 bases are TGTGCCAGCAGTTACCGGACAGTAAATCAGCCCCAGCATTTT. Translation: CASSYRTVNQPQHF.

This CDR3 is CASSISIDTQYF. The CDR3 DNA reads as TGTGCCAGTAGTATCTCTATAGATACGCAGTATTTT. The rearrangement joins TRBV19 to TRBJ2-3; no clear D gene. Germline CDR1 LNHDA, CDR2 SQIVND (reference sequence). CDR3 length equals 12 residues. Deletions cut 3 bases from V and 5 bases from J, with 6 bases between.

The sample holds a few counts of this clone. The chain combines TRBV5-1 with TRBJ2-7; 12 positions match TRBD2. The CDR3 covers 15 residues. Trimming at V came to 2 bases and at J to 7 bases, leaving 7 bases not matched to a gene. The V gene's germline CDR1 is SGHRS and CDR2 YFSETQ. CDR3 residues: CASSFPSGGAGEQYF. The CDR3 DNA sequence: TGCGCCAGCAGCTTCCCTAGCGGGGGGGCGGGGGAGCAGTACTTC.

The CDR3 here is CASSQAGSAGGLHTGELFF. The CDR3 region has the DNA TGCGCCAGCAGCCAAGCTGGTTCAGCGGGAGGATTGCACACCGGGGAGCTGTTTTTT. The chain employs TRBV4-1 and TRBJ2-2; 9 positions agree with TRBD2. The CDR3 runs 19 residues. Trimming removed 1 base from V and 3 bases from J; junction bases left unmatched: 12. Germline loops: CDR1 MGHRA, CDR2 YSYEKL.

This clone has more than one count but fewer than ten. The J gene is TRBJ1-2, the V gene TRBV6-1; TRBD1 is a possible D gene (5 bases). The CDR3 runs 12 residues. Trimming pared 4 bases from V and 8 bases from J, leaving 11 bases between. Germline lookup yields CDR1 MNHNS and CDR2 SASEGT. The CDR3 reads CASSGTSRGYTF. CDR3 bases: TGTGCCAGCAGTGGGACATCTCGCGGCTACACCTTC.

V and J are TRBV28 and TRBJ2-5, with 8 nucleotides matching TRBD2. Germline-derived CDR1 and CDR2 are MDHEN and SYDVKM. This CDR3 is built from 14 residues. After removal of 7 bases from V and 3 bases from J, the junction contained 7 bases not matched to a gene. CDR3 sequence reads: CASKGQRGKETQYF. As DNA, the CDR3 is TGTGCCAGCAAGGGTCAGCGGGGGAAAGAGACCCAGTACTTC.

The J gene is TRBJ1-4, the V gene TRBV6-1; D is uncertain. CDR1 is MNHNS and CDR2 is SASEGT in the germline V gene. The length of the CDR3 is 13 residues. Trimming removed 8 bases from V and 8 bases from J, with 15 bases in between. The CDR3 bases are TGTGCCAGCGAGGCCATTACTGGGGAAAAACTGTTTTTT. Protein: CASEAITGEKLFF.

This CDR3 is CASSFQGRDQETQYF. For the CDR3, the DNA is TGCGCCAGCAGCTTCCAGGGCCGTGATCAAGAGACCCAGTACTTC. The chain carries TRBV5-1 and TRBJ2-5; maybe TRBD1 (5 bases). The V end was cut by 2 bases, the J end by 2 bases, with 13 bases between. From germline, CDR1 is SGHRS and CDR2 YFSETQ. The CDR3 has 15 amino acids.